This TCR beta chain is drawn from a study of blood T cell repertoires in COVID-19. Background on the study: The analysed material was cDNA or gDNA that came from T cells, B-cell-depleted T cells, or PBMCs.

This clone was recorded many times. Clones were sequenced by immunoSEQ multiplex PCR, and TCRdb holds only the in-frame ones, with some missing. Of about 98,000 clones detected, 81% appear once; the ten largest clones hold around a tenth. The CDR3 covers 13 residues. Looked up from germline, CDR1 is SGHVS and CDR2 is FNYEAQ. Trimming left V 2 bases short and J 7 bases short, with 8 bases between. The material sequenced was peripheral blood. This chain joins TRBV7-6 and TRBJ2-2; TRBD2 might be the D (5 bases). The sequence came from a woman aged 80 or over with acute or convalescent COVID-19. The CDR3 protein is CASSLRGDGELFF. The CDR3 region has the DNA TGTGCCAGCAGCTTACGGGGTGACGGGGAGCTGTTTTTT.